The 5 T cell receptor beta chains below come from one sample, sequenced in a study of blood T cell repertoires in COVID-19. Sequencing used immunoSEQ multiplex PCR; TCRdb keeps in-frame clones, though not all of them. The data contain 260,000 or so clones, roughly 81% of them singletons. Material: peripheral blood. The receptors stem from a woman older than 75 with COVID-19, enrolled during active disease.

This clone came up a few times. This rearrangement joins TRBV28 to TRBJ2-7; D remains ambiguous. Deletions cut 2 bases from V and 3 bases from J, with 8 bases between. This CDR3 contains 13 residues. Germline V gene sequence: CDR1 MDHEN, CDR2 SYDVKM. CDR3 nucleotide sequence: TGTGCCAGCAGTTTAGGCAGGAACTACGAGCAGTACTTC. Amino acid sequence: CASSLGRNYEQYF.

The chain uses TRBV10-3 and TRBJ2-7, with 10 bases aligning to TRBD2. CDR1 ENHRY and CDR2 SYGVKD come from the germline V gene. This CDR3 has 17 residues. The ends lost 2 bases at V and 0 bases at J; junction bases unmatched: 7. Written as DNA, the CDR3 is TGTGCCATCAGTGAGGGAGCGGGAGGGACGAGCTCCTACGAGCAGTACTTC. This encodes CAISEGAGGTSSYEQYF.

The chain joins TRBV25-1 to TRBJ1-4; 7 bases are shared with TRBD1. From germline, CDR1 is MGHDK and CDR2 SYGVNS. CDR3 length: 15 residues. With V trimmed by 6 bases and J by 8 bases, 12 bases remained unmatched. The CDR3 sequence is CASSRQGLGAEKLFF. The CDR3, as DNA: TGTGCCAGCAGCCGACAGGGACTAGGTGCCGAAAAACTGTTTTTT.

The V gene is TRBV7-2, the J gene TRBJ2-1; maybe TRBD2 (6 bases). In germline, CDR1 is SGHTA, CDR2 FQGNSA. The CDR3 extends over 18 amino acids. V was trimmed by 8 bases and J by 0 bases, leaving 23 bases between them. CDR3 sequence (DNA): TGTGCCAGCGGTGCTGTAGCGGCTACCCTCAGCTCCTACAATGAGCAGTTCTTC. It is translated as CASGAVAATLSSYNEQFF. Together with reference TRBV7-2 and TRBJ2-1, the CDR3 gives the full variable domain: GAGVSQSPSNKVTEKGKDVELRCDPISGHTALYWYRQSLGQGLEFLIYFQGNSAPDKSGLPSDRFSAERTGGSVSTLTIQRTQQEDSAVYLCASGAVAATLSSYNEQFFGPGTRLTVL.

The DNA for the CDR3 is TGTGCCAGTGTCAGCGGTACTAACTATGGCTACACCTTC. Encoded protein: CASVSGTNYGYTF. The V gene is TRBV7-9, the J gene TRBJ1-2; D uncertain. V shed 9 bases and J shed 0 bases, with 11 bases lying between them. CDR3 length: 13 amino acids. CDR1 is SEHNR, CDR2 FQNEAQ, per germline (reference sequence).